This TCR beta chain appears in the sequencing data of a study of T cell responses to AZD1222 COVID-19 vaccine. Repertoires were generated with immunoSEQ multiplex PCR, while TCRdb's copy carries only in-frame clones and drops some. Counted here are about 110,000 clones, 70% to 90% occurring once; the ten biggest clones make up around 3%. The germline V gene has CDR1 SGHVS and CDR2 FNYEAQ. V shed 8 bases, J shed 5 bases, and the junction held 10 bases outside the gene matches. CDR3 length: 14 amino acids. Points from the study as a whole: Spike-specific TCR depth and breadth grew after two AZD1222 doses.

Turning to this clone: Its specificity is unknown.

This clonotype originated in an adult in good health. Here the sequenced sample was peripheral blood, taken on day 0 of AZD1222 vaccination. The chain is built from TRBV7-6 and TRBJ2-7; 9 bases align to TRBD2. The CDR3 bases are TGTGCCAGCGGGGCCGGGACTAGCTTGGACGAGCAGTACTTC. The encoded protein is CASGAGTSLDEQYF.